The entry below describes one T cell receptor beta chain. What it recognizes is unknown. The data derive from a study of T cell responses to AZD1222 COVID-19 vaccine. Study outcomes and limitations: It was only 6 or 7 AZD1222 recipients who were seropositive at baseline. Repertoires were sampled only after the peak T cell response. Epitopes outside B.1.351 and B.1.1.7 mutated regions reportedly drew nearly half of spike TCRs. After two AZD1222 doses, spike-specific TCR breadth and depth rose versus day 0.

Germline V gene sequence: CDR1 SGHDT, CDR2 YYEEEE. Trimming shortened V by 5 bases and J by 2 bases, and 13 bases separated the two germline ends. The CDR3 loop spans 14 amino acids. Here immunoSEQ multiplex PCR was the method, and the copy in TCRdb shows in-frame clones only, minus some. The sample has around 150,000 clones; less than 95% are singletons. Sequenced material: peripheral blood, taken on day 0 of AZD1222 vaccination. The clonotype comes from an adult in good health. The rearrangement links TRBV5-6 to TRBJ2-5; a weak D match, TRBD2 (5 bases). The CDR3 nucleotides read TGTGCCAGCAGAAAAAGGACTGGACAAGAGACCCAGTACTTC. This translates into CASRKRTGQETQYF.